The present T cell receptor (beta chain) was sequenced within a study of blood T cell repertoires in COVID-19. In the authors' workflow: Quantification of nucleated cells was approximated via reference gene primer amplification. The repertoire was sequenced with immunoSEQ multiplex PCR; TCRdb's copy has only in-frame clones and lacks some. Clone size and V and J calls were adopted from that table, with D and trimming inferred from the DNA. The sample has about 310,000 clones; around nine tenths are singletons. This clone was picked up one time. Germline values: CDR1 ENHRY, CDR2 SYGVKD. The CDR3 runs 15 residues. V shed 0 bases, J shed 14 bases, and the junction held 10 bases outside the gene matches.

The clonotype was recovered from a man aged 45-65 years with active or convalescent COVID-19. The rearrangement uses TRBV10-3 and TRBJ1-6; 7 nucleotides align to TRBD1. The specimen sequenced was peripheral blood. The DNA of the CDR3 is TGTGCCATCAGTGAGTCCGCAGGGGGGACAACGGCCCTCCACTTT. Protein: CAISESAGGTTALHF.